The 10 T cell receptor beta chains presented below share a single source sample, sequenced in a study of T cell clusters in autoimmune cytopenias. TRB rearrangements were amplified by touch-down multiplex PCR with mixed TRB-A/B primers. TCRdb processed the multiplex PCR reads again and assigns one entry to each CDR3 protein, with no DNA. The record lists some 3,000 distinct CDR3 sequences, of which the ten most abundant hold 30% to 45%. Some 38,000 genome equivalents of blood DNA were amplified for TRB. Sequencing was performed on peripheral blood. The receptors derive from a human donor with an autoimmune cytopenia or autoimmune hepatitis (not recorded which).

This rearrangement joins TRBV12-3 or TRBV12-4 to TRBJ2-5; TCRdb designates TRBD1, a call that cannot be tested without DNA. This CDR3 region has 19 residues. CDR3 sequence reads: CASSFYPRVGGGLQETQYF.

By frequency, this clonotype is medium-sized. The J gene is TRBJ2-2, the V gene TRBV5-6. Germline V gene data show CDR1 as SGHDT and CDR2 as YYEEEE. The CDR3 has 14 amino acids. This chain's CDR3 is CASRPVENTGELFF.

V is TRBV7-9 and J is TRBJ2-1; absent DNA, TCRdb's TRBD2 call cannot be checked. Germline V gene sequence: CDR1 SEHNR, CDR2 FQNEAQ (reference sequence). The CDR3 contains 15 residues. The chain's CDR3 is CASFAAGMTYNEQFF.

Here the CDR3 reads CATSRPGGPDSYNEKLFF. The chain uses TRBV15 and TRBJ1-4; the D call from TCRdb, TRBD1, cannot be confirmed without DNA. Germline CDR1 and CDR2: LNHNV and YYDKDF (reference sequence). This CDR3 has 18 residues.

This clonotype is deemed medium-sized by its frequency. The genes are TRBV15 and TRBJ1-5; the TRBD1 assignment by TCRdb is unverifiable without DNA. The CDR3 is 14 residues long. Germline V CDR1 and CDR2: LNHNV, YYDKDF (reference sequence). This CDR3 reads CATSMTGGFQPQHF.

CDR3 sequence reads: CASSLAFNRGLSSYNSPLHF. The chain carries TRBV7-2 and TRBJ1-6; TCRdb lists TRBD1, though no DNA is available to test this call. The CDR3 runs 20 residues. CDR1 and CDR2 from the germline V gene are SGHTA and FQGNSA.

Its frequency marks this clonotype as medium-sized. The V gene is TRBV6-1, the J gene TRBJ1-2. Germline V lookup: CDR1 MNHNS, CDR2 SASEGT. The CDR3 is made up of 18 amino acids. The CDR3 loop reads CASMKIGGRTSRDYGYTF.

The V and J genes are TRBV6-5 and TRBJ1-1. The CDR3 runs 13 residues. Germline lookup yields CDR1 MNHEY and CDR2 SVGAGI. CDR3 protein: CASSYGQLEEAFF.

The V call is TRBV18, the J call TRBJ2-3; TCRdb's D call, TRBD1, is unchecked because there is no DNA. Germline CDR1 and CDR2: KGHSH and LQKENI. The CDR3 extends over 15 amino acids. This CDR3 reads CASSPGTGATDTQYF.

By frequency, this clonotype registers medium-sized. The chain combines TRBV18 with TRBJ2-2; there is no DNA to check the TCRdb D call of TRBD2. CDR3 size: 16 residues. Germline V CDR1 and CDR2: KGHSH, LQKENI. The CDR3 sequence: CASPRTSGTNTGELFF.